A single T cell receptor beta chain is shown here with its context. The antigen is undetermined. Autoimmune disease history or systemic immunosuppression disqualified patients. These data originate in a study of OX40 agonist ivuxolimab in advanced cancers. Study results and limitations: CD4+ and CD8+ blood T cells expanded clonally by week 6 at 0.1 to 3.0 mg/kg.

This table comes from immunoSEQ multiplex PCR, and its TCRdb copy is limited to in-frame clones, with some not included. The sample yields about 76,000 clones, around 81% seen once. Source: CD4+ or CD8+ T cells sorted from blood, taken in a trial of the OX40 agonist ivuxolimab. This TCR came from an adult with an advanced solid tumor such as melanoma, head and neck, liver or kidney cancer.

Here the CDR3 DNA reads TGTGCCAGCAGCCCCCCAAGGCCGTCCCAGCATTTT. The encoded protein is CASSPPRPSQHF. The chain couples TRBV5-8 to TRBJ1-5; D ambiguous. The CDR3 consists of 12 residues. V gave up 4 bases and J gave up 11 bases, with 13 bases separating them. Germline-derived CDR1 and CDR2 are SGHTS and YDEGEE.